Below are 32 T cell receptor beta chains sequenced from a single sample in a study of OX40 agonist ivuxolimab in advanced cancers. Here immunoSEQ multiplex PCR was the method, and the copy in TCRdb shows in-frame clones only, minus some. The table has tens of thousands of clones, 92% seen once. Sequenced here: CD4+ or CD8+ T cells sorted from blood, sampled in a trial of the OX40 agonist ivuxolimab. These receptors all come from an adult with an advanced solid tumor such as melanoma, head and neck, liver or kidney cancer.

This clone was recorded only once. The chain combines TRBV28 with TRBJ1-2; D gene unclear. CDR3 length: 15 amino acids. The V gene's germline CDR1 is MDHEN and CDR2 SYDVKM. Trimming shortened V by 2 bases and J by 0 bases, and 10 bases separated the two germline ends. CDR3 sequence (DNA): TGTGCCAGCAGTTTAGGGTCCGGTGCTAACTATGGCTACACCTTC. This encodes CASSLGSGANYGYTF.

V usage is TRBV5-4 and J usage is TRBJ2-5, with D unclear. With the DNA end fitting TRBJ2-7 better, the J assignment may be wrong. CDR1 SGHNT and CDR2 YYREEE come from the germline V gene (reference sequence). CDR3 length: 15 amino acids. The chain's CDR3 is CASSPSPLGTYEQYF. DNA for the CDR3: TGTGCCAGCAGCCCCTCCCCATTAGGCACCTACGAGCAGTACTTC.

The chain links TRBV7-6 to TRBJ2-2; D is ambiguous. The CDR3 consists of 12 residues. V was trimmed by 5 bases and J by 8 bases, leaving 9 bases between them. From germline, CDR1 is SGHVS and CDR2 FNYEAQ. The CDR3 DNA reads TGTGCCAGCAGCCAGAACTGGGGGGAGCTGTTTTTT. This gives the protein CASSQNWGELFF.

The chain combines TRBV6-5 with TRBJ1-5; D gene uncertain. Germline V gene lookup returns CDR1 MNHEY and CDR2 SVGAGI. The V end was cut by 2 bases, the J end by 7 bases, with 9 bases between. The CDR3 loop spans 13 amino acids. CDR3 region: CASSYGEFQPQHF. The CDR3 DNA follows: TGTGCCAGCAGTTACGGTGAATTCCAGCCCCAGCATTTT.

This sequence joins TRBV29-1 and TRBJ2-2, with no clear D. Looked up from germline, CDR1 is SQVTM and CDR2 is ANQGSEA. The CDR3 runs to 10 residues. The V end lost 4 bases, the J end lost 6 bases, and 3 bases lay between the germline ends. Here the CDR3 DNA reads TGCAGCGTTGGATCCGGGGAGCTGTTTTTT. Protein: CSVGSGELFF.

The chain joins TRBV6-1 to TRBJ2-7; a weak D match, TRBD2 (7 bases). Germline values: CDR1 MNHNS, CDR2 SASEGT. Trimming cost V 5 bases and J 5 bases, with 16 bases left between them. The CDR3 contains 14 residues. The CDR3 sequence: CASSPRGAGDEQYF. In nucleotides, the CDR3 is TGTGCCAGCAGTCCCCGGGGGGCCGGGGACGAGCAGTACTTC.

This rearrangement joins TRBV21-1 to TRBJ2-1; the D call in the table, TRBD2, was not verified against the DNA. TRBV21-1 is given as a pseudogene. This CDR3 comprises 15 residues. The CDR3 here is CASSKDLAALVEQFF. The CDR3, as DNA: TGTGCCAGCAGCAAAGATTTAGCGGCCCTGGTGGAGCAGTTCTTC.

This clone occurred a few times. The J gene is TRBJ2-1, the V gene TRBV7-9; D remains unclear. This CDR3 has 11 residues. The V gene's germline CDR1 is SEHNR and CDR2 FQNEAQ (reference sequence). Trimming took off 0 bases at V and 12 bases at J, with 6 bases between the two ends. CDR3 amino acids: CASSLAERQFF. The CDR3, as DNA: TGTGCCAGCAGCTTAGCGGAGAGGCAGTTCTTC.

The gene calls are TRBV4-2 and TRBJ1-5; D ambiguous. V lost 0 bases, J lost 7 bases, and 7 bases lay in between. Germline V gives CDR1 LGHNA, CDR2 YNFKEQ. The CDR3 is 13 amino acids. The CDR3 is CASSQDVGQPQHF. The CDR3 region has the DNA TGTGCCAGCAGCCAAGACGTAGGCCAGCCCCAGCATTTT.

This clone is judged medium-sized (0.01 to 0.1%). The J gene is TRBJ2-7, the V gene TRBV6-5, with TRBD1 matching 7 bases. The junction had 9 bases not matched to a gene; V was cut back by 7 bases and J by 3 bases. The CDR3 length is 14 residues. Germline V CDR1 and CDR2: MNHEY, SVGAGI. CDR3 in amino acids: CASNPRDSRYEQYF. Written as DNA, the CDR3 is TGTGCCAGCAATCCCCGGGACAGTCGCTACGAGCAGTACTTC.

CDR3 sequence: CASSPDTSPMGEQYF. The CDR3 bases are TGTGCCAGCTCACCCGATACAAGTCCGATGGGCGAGCAGTACTTC. The rearrangement joins TRBV18 to TRBJ2-7; D gene uncertain. V was shortened by 3 bases and J by 6 bases, with 18 bases between the two germline ends. Per the germline V gene, CDR1 is KGHSH and CDR2 is LQKENI. This CDR3 region has 15 residues.

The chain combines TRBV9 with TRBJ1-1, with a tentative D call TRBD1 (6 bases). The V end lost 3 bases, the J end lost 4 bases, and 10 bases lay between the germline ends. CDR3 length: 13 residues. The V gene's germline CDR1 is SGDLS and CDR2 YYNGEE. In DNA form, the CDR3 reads TGTGCCAGCAGCGCAGGGGCGGCCACTGAAGCTTTCTTT. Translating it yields CASSAGAATEAFF.

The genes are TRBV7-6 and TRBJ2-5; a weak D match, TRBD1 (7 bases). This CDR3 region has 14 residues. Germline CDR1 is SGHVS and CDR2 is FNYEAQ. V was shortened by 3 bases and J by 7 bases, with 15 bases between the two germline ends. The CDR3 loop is CASSFGPQGGTQYF. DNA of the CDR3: TGTGCCAGCAGCTTCGGACCGCAGGGGGGGACCCAGTACTTC.

CDR3 sequence: CASSFGQGTFYEQYF. The CDR3 bases are TGTGCCAGTAGTTTTGGACAGGGGACATTCTACGAGCAGTACTTC. V gene TRBV19 combines with J gene TRBJ2-7, with 9 nucleotides matching TRBD1. With 5 bases clipped from V and 3 bases from J, the junction kept 8 bases outside the gene matches. This CDR3 comprises 15 residues. Per germline, CDR1 LNHDA and CDR2 SQIVND (reference sequence).

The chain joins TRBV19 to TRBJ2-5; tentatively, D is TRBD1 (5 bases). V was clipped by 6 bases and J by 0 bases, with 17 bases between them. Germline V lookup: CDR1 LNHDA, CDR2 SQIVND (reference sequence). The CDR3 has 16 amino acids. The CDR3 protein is CASRATVSPYQETQYF. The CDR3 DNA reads TGTGCCAGTAGGGCGACAGTATCGCCCTACCAAGAGACCCAGTACTTC.

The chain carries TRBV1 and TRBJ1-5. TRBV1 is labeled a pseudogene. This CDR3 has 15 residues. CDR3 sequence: CTSSFQGGSNQPQHF. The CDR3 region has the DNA TGCACCAGCAGCTTTCAAGGTGGCAGCAATCAGCCCCAGCATTTT.

The CDR3 loop is CAISETAFGGTGELFF. The CDR3 DNA sequence: TGTGCCATCAGTGAGACCGCATTCGGGGGTACCGGGGAGCTGTTTTTT. The chain couples TRBV10-3 to TRBJ2-2; perhaps TRBD2 as D (6 bases). Trimming took 2 bases from V and 5 from J, leaving 15 bases between them. The germline gives CDR1 ENHRY, CDR2 SYGVKD. The CDR3 sequence is 16 residues long.

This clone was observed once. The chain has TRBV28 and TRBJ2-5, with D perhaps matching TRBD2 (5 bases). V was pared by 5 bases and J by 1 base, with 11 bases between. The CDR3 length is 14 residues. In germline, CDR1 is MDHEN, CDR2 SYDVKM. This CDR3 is CASSGGSPQETQYF. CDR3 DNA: TGTGCCAGCAGTGGTGGGAGCCCCCAAGAGACCCAGTACTTC.

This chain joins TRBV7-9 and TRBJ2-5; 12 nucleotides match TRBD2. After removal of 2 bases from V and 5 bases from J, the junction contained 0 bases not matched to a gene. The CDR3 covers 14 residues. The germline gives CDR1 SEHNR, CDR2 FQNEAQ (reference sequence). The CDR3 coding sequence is TGTGCCAGCAGCTTACTAGCGGGAGGGGAGACCCAGTACTTC. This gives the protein CASSLLAGGETQYF.

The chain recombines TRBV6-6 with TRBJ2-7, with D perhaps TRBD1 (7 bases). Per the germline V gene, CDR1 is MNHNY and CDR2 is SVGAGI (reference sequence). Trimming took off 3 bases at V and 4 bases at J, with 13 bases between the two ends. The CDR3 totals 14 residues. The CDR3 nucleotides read TGTGCCAGCAGTTATGCGGGACAGCGGTACGAGCAGTACTTC. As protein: CASSYAGQRYEQYF.

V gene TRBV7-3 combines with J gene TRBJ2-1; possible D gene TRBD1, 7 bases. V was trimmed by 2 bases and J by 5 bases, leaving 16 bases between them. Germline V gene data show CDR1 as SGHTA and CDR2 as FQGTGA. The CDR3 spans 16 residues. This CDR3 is CASSLGAGQINNEQFF. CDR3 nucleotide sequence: TGTGCCAGCAGCTTAGGGGCGGGACAGATCAACAATGAGCAGTTCTTC.

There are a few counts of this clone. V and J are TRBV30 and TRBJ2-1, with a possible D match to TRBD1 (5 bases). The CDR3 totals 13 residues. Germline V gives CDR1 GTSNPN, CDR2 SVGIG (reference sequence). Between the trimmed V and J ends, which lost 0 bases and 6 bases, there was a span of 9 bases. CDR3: CAWSVGAFNEQFF. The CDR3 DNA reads TGTGCCTGGAGTGTAGGGGCTTTCAATGAGCAGTTCTTC.

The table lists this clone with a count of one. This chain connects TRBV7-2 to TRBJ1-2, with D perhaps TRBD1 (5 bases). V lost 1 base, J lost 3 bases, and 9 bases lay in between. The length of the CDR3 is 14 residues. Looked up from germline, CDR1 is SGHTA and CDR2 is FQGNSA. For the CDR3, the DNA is TGTGCCAGCAGCTTAGTGGGGGGGGACTATGGCTACACCTTC. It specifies CASSLVGGDYGYTF.

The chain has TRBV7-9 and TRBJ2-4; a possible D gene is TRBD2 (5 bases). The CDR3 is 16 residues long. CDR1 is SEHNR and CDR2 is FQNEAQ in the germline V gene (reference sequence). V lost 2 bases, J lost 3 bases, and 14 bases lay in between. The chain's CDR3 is CASSLRTGSGKNIQYF. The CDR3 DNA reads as TGTGCCAGCAGCTTAAGGACGGGAAGTGGCAAAAACATTCAGTACTTC.

The CDR3 bases are TGTGCCAGCAGTGGGACAACGGGTATTCAGCCCCAGCATTTT. Protein product: CASSGTTGIQPQHF. The chain uses TRBV28 and TRBJ1-5; D perhaps matches TRBD1 (6 bases). The germline V gene encodes CDR1 MDHEN and CDR2 SYDVKM. The CDR3 covers 14 residues. Deletions cut 5 bases from V and 6 bases from J, with 14 bases between.

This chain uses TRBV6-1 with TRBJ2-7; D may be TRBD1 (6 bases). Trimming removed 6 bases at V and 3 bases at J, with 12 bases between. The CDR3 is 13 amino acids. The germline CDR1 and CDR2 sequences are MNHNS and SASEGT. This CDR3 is CASSHRDNYEQYF. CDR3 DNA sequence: TGTGCCAGCAGCCACCGGGACAACTACGAGCAGTACTTC.

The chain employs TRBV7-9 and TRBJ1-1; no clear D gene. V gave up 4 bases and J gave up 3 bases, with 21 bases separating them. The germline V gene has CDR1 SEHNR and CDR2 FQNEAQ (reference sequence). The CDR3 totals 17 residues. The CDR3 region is CASSSYIPPFGDTEAFF. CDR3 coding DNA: TGTGCCAGCAGCTCGTATATCCCCCCGTTTGGGGACACTGAAGCTTTCTTT.

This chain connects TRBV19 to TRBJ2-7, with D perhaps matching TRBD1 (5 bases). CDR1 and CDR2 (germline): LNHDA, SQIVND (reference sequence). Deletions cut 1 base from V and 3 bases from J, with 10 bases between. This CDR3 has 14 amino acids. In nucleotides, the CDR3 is TGTGCCAGTAGTATAGCGGGCAGGGACTACGAGCAGTACTTC. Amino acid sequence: CASSIAGRDYEQYF.

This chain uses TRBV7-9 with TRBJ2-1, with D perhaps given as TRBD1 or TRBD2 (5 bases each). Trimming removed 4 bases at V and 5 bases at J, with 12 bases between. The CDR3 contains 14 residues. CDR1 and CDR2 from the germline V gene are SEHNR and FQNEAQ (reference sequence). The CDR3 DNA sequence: TGTGCCAGCAGCTCGGGGACCTGGGACAATGAGCAGTTCTTC. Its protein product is CASSSGTWDNEQFF.

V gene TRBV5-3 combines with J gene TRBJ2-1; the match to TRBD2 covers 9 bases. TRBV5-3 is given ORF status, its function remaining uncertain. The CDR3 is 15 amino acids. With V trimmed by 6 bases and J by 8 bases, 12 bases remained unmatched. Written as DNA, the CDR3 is TGTGCCAGAAATTCTAGCGGGGAGCTGAGCTATGAGCAGTTCTTC. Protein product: CARNSSGELSYEQFF.

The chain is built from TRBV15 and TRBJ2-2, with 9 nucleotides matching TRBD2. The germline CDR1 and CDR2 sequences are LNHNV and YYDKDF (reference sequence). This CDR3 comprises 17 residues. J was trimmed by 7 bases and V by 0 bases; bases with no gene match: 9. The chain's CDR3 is CATSREGGRARNGELFF. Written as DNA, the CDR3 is TGTGCCACCAGCAGAGAGGGCGGGAGGGCCAGGAACGGGGAGCTGTTTTTT.

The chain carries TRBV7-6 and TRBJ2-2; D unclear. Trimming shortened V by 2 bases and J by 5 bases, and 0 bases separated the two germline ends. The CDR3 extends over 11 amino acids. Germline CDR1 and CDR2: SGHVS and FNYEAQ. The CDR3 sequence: CASSLTGELFF. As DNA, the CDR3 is TGTGCCAGCAGCTTAACCGGGGAGCTGTTTTTT. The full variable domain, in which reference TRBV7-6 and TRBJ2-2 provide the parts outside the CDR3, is GAGVSQSPRYKVTKRGQDVALRCDPISGHVSLYWYRQALGQGPEFLTYFNYEAQQDKSGLPNDRFSAERPEGSISTLTIQRTEQRDSAMYRCASSLTGELFFGEGSRLTVL.